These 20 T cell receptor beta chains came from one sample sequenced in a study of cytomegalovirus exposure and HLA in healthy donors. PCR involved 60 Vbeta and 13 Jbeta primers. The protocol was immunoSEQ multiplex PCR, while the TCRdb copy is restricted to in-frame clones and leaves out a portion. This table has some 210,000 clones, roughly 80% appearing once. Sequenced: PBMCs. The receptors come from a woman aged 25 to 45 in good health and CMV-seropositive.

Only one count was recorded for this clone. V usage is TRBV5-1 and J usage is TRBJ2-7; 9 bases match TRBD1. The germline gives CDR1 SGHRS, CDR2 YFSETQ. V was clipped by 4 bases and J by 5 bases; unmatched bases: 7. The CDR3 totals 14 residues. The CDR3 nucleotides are TGCGCCAGCAGCGGTCCGGGACAGGGAAACGAGCAGTACTTC. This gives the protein CASSGPGQGNEQYF.

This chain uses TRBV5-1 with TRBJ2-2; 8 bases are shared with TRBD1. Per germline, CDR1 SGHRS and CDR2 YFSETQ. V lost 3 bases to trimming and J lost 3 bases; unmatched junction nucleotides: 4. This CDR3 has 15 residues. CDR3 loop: CASSSQGADTGELFF. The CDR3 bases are TGCGCCAGCAGCTCGCAGGGGGCGGACACCGGGGAGCTGTTTTTT.

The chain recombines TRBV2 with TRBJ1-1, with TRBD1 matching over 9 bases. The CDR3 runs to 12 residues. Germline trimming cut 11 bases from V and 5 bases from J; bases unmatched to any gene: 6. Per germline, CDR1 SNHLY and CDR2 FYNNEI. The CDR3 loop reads CAGGTGRTEAFF. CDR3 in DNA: TGTGCCGGAGGGACAGGGAGGACTGAAGCTTTCTTT.

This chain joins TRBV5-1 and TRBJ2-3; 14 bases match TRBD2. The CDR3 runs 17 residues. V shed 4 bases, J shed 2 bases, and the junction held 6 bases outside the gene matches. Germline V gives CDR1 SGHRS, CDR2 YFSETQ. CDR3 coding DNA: TGCGCCAGCAGCCCAGGACTAGCGGGGGGTTCCACAGATACGCAGTATTTT. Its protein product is CASSPGLAGGSTDTQYF. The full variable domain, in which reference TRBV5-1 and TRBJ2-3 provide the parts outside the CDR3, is KAGVTQTPRYLIKTRGQQVTLSCSPISGHRSVSWYQQTPGQGLQFLFEYFSETQRNKGNFPGRFSGRQFSNSRSEMNVSTLELGDSALYLCASSPGLAGGSTDTQYFGPGTRLTVL.

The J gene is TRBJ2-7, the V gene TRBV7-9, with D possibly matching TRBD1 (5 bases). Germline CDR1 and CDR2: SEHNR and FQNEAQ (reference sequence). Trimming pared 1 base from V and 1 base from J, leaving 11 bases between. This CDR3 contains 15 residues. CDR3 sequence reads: CASSLEGARSYEQYF. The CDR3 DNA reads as TGTGCCAGCAGCTTAGAAGGGGCCCGTTCCTACGAGCAGTACTTC. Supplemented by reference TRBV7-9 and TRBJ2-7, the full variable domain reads DTGVSQNPRHKITKRGQNVTFRCDPISEHNRLYWYRQTLGQGPEFLTYFQNEAQLEKSRLLSDRFSAERPKGSFSTLEIQRTEQGDSAMYLCASSLEGARSYEQYFGPGTRLTVT.

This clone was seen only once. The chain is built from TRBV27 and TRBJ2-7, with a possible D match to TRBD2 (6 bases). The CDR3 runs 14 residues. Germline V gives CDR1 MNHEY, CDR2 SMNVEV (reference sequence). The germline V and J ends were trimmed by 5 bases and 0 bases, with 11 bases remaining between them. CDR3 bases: TGTGCCAGCAGTATTCGACTAGGCTCCTACGAGCAGTACTTC. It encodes CASSIRLGSYEQYF.

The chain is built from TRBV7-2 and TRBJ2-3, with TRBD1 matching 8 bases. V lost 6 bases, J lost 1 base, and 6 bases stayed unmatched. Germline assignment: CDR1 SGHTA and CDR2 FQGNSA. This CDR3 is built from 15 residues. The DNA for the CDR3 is TGTGCCAGCAGTCTCGGGACAGGACGCACAGATACGCAGTATTTT. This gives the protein CASSLGTGRTDTQYF. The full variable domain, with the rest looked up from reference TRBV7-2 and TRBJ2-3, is GAGVSQSPSNKVTEKGKDVELRCDPISGHTALYWYRQSLGQGLEFLIYFQGNSAPDKSGLPSDRFSAERTGGSVSTLTIQRTQQEDSAVYLCASSLGTGRTDTQYFGPGTRLTVL.

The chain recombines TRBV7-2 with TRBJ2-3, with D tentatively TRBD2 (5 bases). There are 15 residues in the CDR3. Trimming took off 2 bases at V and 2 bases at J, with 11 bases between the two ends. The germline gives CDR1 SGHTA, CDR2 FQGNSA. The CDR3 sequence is CASSLSTGITDTQYF. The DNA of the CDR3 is TGTGCCAGCAGCTTAAGTACGGGGATCACAGATACGCAGTATTTT.

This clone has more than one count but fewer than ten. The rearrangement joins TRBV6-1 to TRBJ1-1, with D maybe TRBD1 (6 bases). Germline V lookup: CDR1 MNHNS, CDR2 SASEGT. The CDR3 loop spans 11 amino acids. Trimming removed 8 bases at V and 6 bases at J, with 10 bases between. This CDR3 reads CASWGQSEAFF. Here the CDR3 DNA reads TGTGCCAGCTGGGGGCAGTCTGAAGCTTTCTTT.

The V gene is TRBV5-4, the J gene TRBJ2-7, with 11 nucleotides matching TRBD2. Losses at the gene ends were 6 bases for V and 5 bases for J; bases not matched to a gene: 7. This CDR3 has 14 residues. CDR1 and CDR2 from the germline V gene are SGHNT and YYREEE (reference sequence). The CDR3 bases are TGTGCCAGCAAATTAGCGGGAGGGCCCCACGAGCAGTACTTC. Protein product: CASKLAGGPHEQYF.

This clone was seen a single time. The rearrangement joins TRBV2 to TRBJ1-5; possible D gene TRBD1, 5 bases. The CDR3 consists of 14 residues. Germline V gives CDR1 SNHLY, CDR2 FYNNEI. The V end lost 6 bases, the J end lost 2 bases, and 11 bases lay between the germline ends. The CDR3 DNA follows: TGTGCCAGCAGAATCGGGGGACGCAATCAGCCCCAGCATTTT. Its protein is CASRIGGRNQPQHF.

The CDR3 DNA is TGTGCCAGCAGCTCCCGGGACTTAATCTACGAGCAGTACTTC. Protein sequence: CASSSRDLIYEQYF. The chain recombines TRBV7-8 with TRBJ2-7; D is possibly TRBD2 (6 bases). V was clipped by 4 bases and J by 3 bases, with 13 bases between them. CDR3 length: 14 residues. Germline values: CDR1 SGHVS, CDR2 FQNEAQ.

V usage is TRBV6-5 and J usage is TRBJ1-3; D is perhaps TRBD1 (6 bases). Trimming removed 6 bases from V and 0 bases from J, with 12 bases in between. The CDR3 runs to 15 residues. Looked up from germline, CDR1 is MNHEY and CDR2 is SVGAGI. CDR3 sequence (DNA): TGTGCCAGCAGACGAGGACAGCACTCTGGAAACACCATATATTTT. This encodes CASRRGQHSGNTIYF.

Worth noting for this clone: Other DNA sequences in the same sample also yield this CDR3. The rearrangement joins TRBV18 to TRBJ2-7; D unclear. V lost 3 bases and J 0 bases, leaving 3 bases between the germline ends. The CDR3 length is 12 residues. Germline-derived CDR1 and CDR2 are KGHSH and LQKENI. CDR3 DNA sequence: TGTGCCAGCTCACCTAGCTCCTACGAGCAGTACTTC. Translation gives CASSPSSYEQYF.

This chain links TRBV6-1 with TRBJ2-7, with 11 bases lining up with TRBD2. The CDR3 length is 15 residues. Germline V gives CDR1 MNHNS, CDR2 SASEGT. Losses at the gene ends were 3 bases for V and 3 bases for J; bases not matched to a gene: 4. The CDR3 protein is CASSERTSGSYEQYF. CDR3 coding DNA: TGTGCCAGCAGTGAGCGAACTAGCGGGAGCTACGAGCAGTACTTC.

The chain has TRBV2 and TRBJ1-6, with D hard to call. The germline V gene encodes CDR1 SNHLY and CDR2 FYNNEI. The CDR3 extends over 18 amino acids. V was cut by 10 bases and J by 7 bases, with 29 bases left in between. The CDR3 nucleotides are TGTGCCACCATCAGTGTAGACACCTACGAGGGTGGGAATTCACCCCTCCACTTT. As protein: CATISVDTYEGGNSPLHF.

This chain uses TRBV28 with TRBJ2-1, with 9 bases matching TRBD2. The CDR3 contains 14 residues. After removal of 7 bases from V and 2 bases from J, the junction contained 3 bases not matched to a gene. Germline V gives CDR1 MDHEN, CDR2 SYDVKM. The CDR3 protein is CASKLAGAYNEQFF. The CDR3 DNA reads TGTGCCAGCAAATTAGCGGGAGCCTACAATGAGCAGTTCTTC. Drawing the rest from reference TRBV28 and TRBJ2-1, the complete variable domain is DVKVTQSSRYLVKRTGEKVFLECVQDMDHENMFWYRQDPGLGLRLIYFSYDVKMKEKGDIPEGYSVSREKKERFSLILESASTNQTSMYLCASKLAGAYNEQFFGPGTRLTVL.

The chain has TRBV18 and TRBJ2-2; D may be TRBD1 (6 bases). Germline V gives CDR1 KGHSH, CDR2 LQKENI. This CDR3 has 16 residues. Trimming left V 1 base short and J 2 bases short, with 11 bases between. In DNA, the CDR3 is TGTGCCAGCTCACCACTTAGACAGGACAACACCGGGGAGCTGTTTTTT. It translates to CASSPLRQDNTGELFF.

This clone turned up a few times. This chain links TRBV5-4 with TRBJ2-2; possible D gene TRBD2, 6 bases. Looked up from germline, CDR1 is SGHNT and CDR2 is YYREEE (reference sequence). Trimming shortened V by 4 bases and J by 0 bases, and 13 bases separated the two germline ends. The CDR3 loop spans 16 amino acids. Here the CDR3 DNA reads TGTGCCAGCAGCCGCTCGGGGGAAACGAACACCGGGGAGCTGTTTTTT. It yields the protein CASSRSGETNTGELFF.

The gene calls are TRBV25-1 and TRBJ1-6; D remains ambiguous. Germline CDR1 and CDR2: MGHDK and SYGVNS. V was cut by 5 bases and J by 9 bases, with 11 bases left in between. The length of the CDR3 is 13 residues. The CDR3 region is CASSHTRSSPLHF. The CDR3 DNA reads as TGTGCCAGCAGTCACACCCGATCTTCACCCCTCCACTTT.